A selection of T cell receptor beta chains follows, all from one sample in a study of control samples from healthy donors and cancer patients. Some clones are missing from TCRdb's copy, which holds only in-frame ones; the method was immunoSEQ multiplex PCR. The sample carries some 110,000 clones, 93% recorded once. Source material: blood. These receptor sequences come from a man aged 30-40 years in good health. Both conserved end residues are part of each CDR3. Each record gives: J gene, D gene, clone size, V gene, CDR3 protein, CDR3 DNA. A D gene is named only where the DNA matches it firmly. Clone sizes are given selectively: once, few, many, or a class where the clone is expanded.

TRBJ2-5 | TRBD2 | few | TRBV18 | CASSATSGETQYF | TGTGCCAGCTCAGCGACTAGCGGAGAGACCCAGTACTTC
TRBJ1-6 | . | . | TRBV6-5 | CASSYDSWEGTLHF | TGTGCCAGCAGTTACGACAGCTGGGAGGGCACCCTCCACTTT
TRBJ2-1 | TRBD2 | . | TRBV6-5 | CASSYSASGGGEQFF | TGTGCCAGCAGTTACTCGGCTAGCGGGGGTGGTGAGCAGTTCTTC
TRBJ1-1 | . | . | TRBV18 | CASSPPPGRGTEAFF | TGTGCCAGCTCACCACCCCCAGGGCGAGGAACTGAAGCTTTCTTT
TRBJ2-3 | . | . | TRBV29-1 | CSVELAPADTQYF | TGCAGCGTTGAACTAGCCCCGGCAGATACGCAGTATTTT
TRBJ2-1 | . | . | TRBV2 | CASPGGPRQGRNEQFF | TGTGCCAGCCCCGGGGGCCCAAGGCAGGGAAGGAATGAGCAGTTCTTC
TRBJ2-5 | . | . | TRBV5-1 | CASSLVVAAGETQYF | TGCGCCAGCAGCTTGGTCGTGGCGGCGGGGGAGACCCAGTACTTC
TRBJ1-3 | . | . | TRBV3-1/TRBV3-2 | CASSQDSVPGVGNTIYF | TGTGCCAGCAGCCAAGATTCTGTCCCTGGGGTTGGAAACACCATATATTTT
TRBJ1-5 | . | once | TRBV15 | CATSRDLGINQPQHF | TGTGCCACCAGCAGAGATCTGGGGATCAATCAGCCCCAGCATTTT
TRBJ1-2 | . | . | TRBV6-1 | CASSEATGYGYTF | TGTGCCAGCAGTGAAGCGACGGGCTATGGCTACACCTTC
TRBJ1-2 | TRBD1 | few | TRBV19 | CASSPTGQTFYGYTF | TGTGCCAGTAGTCCGACGGGACAGACCTTCTATGGCTACACCTTC
TRBJ1-2 | . | . | TRBV9 | CASSASTNGGYTF | TGTGCCAGCAGCGCTTCCACGAACGGAGGCTACACCTTC
TRBJ2-3 | . | once | TRBV6-4 | CASSPRGLHTWSTDTQYF | TGTGCCAGCAGTCCCCGGGGACTCCACACTTGGAGCACAGATACGCAGTATTTT
TRBJ1-3 | TRBD1 | . | TRBV23-1 | CASSHPTGPERNTIYF | TGCGCCAGCAGTCATCCGACAGGGCCGGAGAGGAACACCATATATTTT
TRBJ1-1 | . | . | TRBV5-1 | CASSSTGWTEAFF | TGCGCCAGCAGCTCGACCGGGTGGACTGAAGCTTTCTTT
TRBJ1-5 | . | . | TRBV10-3 | CAISESGGLSNQPQHF | TGTGCCATCAGTGAGTCCGGCGGACTTAGCAATCAGCCCCAGCATTTT
TRBJ2-3 | . | . | TRBV9 | CASSVAGITDTQYF | TGTGCCAGCAGCGTAGCGGGGATCACAGATACGCAGTATTTT
TRBJ2-6 | . | . | TRBV19 | CASSIRGAPGANVLTF | TGTGCCAGTAGTATCAGGGGGGCTCCTGGGGCCAACGTCCTGACTTTC
TRBJ2-7 | . | . | TRBV5-4 | CASSPGPLGGEQYF | TGTGCCAGCAGCCCGGGACCTCTAGGGGGTGAGCAGTACTTC
TRBJ2-3 | TRBD1 | . | TRBV28 | CASMGSWGQDTQYF | TGTGCCAGCATGGGCAGTTGGGGACAGGATACGCAGTATTTT
TRBJ2-2 | TRBD1 | . | TRBV6-4 | CASSVQGANTGELFF | TGTGCCAGCAGCGTTCAGGGGGCGAACACCGGGGAGCTGTTTTTT
TRBJ1-1 | TRBD1 | . | TRBV2 | CASSFRGRSTEAFF | TGTGCCAGCAGTTTCAGGGGGCGGTCCACTGAAGCTTTCTTT
TRBJ2-5 | . | . | TRBV4-1 | CASSQEGGRGETQYF | TGCGCCAGCAGCCAAGAGGGGGGAAGAGGGGAGACCCAGTACTTC
TRBJ2-3 | . | . | TRBV11-2 | CASSLTGAFTDTQYF | TGTGCCAGCAGCTTAACGGGGGCCTTCACAGATACGCAGTATTTT
TRBJ1-4 | TRBD1 | . | TRBV24-1 | CATSDFRTDRGTNEKLFF | TGTGCCACCAGTGATTTTCGTACCGACAGGGGAACTAATGAAAAACTGTTTTTT
TRBJ1-2 | . | once | TRBV9 | CASRDGPLGPGYTF | TGTGCCAGCAGAGATGGGCCCCTGGGCCCTGGCTACACCTTC
TRBJ1-2 | . | . | TRBV6-1 | CASSETAGGPGYTF | TGTGCCAGCAGTGAAACCGCCGGGGGCCCTGGCTACACCTTC
TRBJ2-5 | . | . | TRBV11-2 | CASSLDGRGQYF | TGTGCCAGCAGCTTAGATGGACGGGGCCAGTACTTC
TRBJ2-1 | TRBD1 | . | TRBV30 | CAWSLGQGTTRQFF | TGTGCCTGGAGTCTGGGACAGGGGACAACGCGGCAGTTCTTC
TRBJ1-3 | . | . | TRBV19 | CATRIGVSGNTIYF | TGTGCCACTCGAATCGGGGTTTCTGGAAACACCATATATTTT
TRBJ1-1 | . | . | TRBV18 | CASSPTGDTEAFF | TGTGCCAGCTCACCAACGGGGGACACTGAAGCTTTCTTT
TRBJ1-5 | . | . | TRBV19 | CASSGFAQPQHF | TGTGCCAGTAGTGGGTTCGCTCAGCCCCAGCATTTT
TRBJ2-2 | . | . | TRBV24-1 | CATSDLIGSIAGAHYNTGELFF | TGTGCCACCAGTGATTTGATAGGCTCCATCGCGGGGGCCCACTACAACACCGGGGAGCTGTTTTTT
TRBJ2-2 | . | . | TRBV2 | CASRGRANTGELFF | TGTGCCAGCAGAGGGCGGGCGAACACCGGGGAGCTGTTTTTT